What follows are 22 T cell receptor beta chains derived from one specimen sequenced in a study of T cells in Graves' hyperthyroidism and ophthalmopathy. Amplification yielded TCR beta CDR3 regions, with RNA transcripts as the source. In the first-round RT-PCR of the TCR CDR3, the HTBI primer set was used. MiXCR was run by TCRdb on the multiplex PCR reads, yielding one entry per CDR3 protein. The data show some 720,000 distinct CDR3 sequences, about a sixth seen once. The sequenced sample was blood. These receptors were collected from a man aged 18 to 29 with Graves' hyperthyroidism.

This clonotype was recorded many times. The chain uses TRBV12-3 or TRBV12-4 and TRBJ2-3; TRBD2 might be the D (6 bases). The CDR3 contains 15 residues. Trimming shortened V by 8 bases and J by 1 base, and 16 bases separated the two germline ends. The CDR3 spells CASLANQEGTDTQYF. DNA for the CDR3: TGTGCCAGCCTAGCGAATCAGGAGGGCACAGATACGCAGTATTTT.

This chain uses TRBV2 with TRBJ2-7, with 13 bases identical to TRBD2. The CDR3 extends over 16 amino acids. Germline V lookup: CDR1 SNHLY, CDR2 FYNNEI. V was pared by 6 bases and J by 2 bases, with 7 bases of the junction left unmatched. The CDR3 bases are TGTGCCAGCAGCCCATGGGGGACTAGCGGGACCTACGAGCAGTACTTC. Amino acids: CASSPWGTSGTYEQYF.

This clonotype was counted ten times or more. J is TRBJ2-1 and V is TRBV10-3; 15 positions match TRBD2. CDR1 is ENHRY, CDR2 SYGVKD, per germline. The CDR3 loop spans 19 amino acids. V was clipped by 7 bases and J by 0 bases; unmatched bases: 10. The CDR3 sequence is CAITPKGLAGGLSYNEQFF. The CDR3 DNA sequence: TGTGCCATCACCCCGAAAGGACTAGCGGGAGGGCTCTCCTACAATGAGCAGTTCTTC.

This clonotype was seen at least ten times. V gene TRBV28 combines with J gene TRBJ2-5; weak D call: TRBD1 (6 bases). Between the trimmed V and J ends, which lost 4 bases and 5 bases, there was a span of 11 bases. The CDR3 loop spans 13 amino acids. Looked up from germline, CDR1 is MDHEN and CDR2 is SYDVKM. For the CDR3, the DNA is TGTGCCAGCAGTTCGACAGGCTCGGAGACCCAGTACTTC. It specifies CASSSTGSETQYF.

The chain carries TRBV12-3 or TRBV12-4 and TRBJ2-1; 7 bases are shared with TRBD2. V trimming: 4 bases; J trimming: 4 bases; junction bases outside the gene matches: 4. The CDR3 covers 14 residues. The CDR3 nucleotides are TGTGCCAGCAGTTCTAGCGGTGAATACAATGAGCAGTTCTTC. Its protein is CASSSSGEYNEQFF.

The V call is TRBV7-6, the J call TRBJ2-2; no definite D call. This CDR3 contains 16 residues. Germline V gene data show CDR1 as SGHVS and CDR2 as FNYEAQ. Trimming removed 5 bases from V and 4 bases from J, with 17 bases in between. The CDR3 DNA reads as TGTGCCAGCAGCCCCCGCGGCGTTCTCGTCACCGGGGAGCTGTTTTTT. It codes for CASSPRGVLVTGELFF.

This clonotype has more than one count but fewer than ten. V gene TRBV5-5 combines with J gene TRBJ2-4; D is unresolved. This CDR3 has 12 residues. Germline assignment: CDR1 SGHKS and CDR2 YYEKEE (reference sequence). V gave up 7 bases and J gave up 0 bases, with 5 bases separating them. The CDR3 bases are TGTGCCAGCGGGAAAGCCAAAAACATTCAGTACTTC. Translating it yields CASGKAKNIQYF.

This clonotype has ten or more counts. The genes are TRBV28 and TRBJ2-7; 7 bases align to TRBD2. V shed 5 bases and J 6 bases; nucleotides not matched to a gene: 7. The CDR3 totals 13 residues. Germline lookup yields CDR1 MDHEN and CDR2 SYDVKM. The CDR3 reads CASSGGVGTEQYF. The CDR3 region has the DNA TGTGCCAGCAGTGGGGGGGTGGGGACCGAGCAGTACTTC.

CDR3 loop: CASSELGGKGAKNIQYF. Here the CDR3 DNA reads TGTGCCAGCAGTGAATTGGGCGGTAAGGGGGCCAAAAACATTCAGTACTTC. The chain uses TRBV25-1 and TRBJ2-4; D perhaps matches TRBD1 (5 bases). Per the germline V gene, CDR1 is MGHDK and CDR2 is SYGVNS. V was pared by 1 base and J by 1 base, with 14 bases between. The CDR3 is 17 residues long.

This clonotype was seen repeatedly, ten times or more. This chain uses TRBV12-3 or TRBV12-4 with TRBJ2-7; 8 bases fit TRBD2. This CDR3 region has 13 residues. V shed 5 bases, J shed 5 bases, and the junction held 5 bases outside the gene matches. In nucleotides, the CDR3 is TGTGCCAGCAGTCCAGTAGCGGGAAACGAGCAGTACTTC. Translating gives CASSPVAGNEQYF.

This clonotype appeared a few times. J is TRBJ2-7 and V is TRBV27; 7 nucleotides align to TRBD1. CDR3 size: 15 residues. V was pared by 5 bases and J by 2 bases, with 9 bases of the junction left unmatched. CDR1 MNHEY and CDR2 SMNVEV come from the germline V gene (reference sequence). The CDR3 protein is CASSVPGTAAYEQYF. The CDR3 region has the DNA TGTGCCAGCAGTGTCCCCGGGACAGCAGCCTACGAGCAGTACTTC.

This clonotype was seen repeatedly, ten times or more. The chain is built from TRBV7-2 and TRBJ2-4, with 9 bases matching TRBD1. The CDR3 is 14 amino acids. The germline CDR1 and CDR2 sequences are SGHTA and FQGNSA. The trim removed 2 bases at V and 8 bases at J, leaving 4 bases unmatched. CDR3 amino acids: CASSLRTGEDIQYF. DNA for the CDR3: TGTGCCAGCAGCTTACGGACAGGGGAGGACATTCAGTACTTC. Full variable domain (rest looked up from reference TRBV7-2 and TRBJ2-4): GAGVSQSPSNKVTEKGKDVELRCDPISGHTALYWYRQSLGQGLEFLIYFQGNSAPDKSGLPSDRFSAERTGGSVSTLTIQRTQQEDSAVYLCASSLRTGEDIQYFGAGTRLSVL.

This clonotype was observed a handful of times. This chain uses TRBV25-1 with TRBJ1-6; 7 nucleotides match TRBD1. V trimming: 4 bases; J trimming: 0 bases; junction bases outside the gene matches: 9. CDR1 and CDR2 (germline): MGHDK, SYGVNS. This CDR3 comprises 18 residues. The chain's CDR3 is CASSGSARGSSYNSPLHF. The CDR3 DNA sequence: TGTGCCAGCAGTGGCTCAGCCAGGGGGAGCTCCTATAATTCACCCCTCCACTTT.

Written as DNA, the CDR3 is TGTGCCAGCATCCAGGGGGGGGCTGCCGGGGAGCTGTTTTTT. Amino acids: CASIQGGAAGELFF. The V call is TRBV6-1, the J call TRBJ2-2; TRBD1 or TRBD2 may be the D gene (7 bases each). This CDR3 is built from 14 residues. V was shortened by 7 bases and J by 6 bases, with 15 bases between the two germline ends. Germline CDR1 is MNHNS and CDR2 is SASEGT.

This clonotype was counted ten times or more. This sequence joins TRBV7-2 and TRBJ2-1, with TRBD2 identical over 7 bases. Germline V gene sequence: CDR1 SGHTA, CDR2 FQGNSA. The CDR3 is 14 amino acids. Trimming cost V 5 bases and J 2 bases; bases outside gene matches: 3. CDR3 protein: CASSDGLAYNEQFF. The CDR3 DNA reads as TGTGCCAGCAGCGACGGACTAGCCTACAATGAGCAGTTCTTC.

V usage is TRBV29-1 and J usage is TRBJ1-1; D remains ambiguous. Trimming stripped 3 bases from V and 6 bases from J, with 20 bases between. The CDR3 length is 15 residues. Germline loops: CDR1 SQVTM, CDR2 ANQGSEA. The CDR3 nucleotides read TGCAGCGTTGATTCTTCCGGCTTAGTACTCTCTGAAGCTTTCTTT. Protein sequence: CSVDSSGLVLSEAFF.

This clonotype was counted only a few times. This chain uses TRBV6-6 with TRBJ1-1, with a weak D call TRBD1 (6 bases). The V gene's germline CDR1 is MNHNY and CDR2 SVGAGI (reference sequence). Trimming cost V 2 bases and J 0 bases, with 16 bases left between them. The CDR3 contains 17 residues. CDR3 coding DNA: TGTGCCAGCAGTTACCCCCTGACAGGCTATATGAACACTGAAGCTTTCTTT. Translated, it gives CASSYPLTGYMNTEAFF.

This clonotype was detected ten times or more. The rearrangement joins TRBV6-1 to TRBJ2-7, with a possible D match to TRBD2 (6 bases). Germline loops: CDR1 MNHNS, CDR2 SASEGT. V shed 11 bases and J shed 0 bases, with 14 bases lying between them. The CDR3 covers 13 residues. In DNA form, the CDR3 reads TGTGCCGTCGGGGGTACACTCTCCTACGAGCAGTACTTC. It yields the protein CAVGGTLSYEQYF.

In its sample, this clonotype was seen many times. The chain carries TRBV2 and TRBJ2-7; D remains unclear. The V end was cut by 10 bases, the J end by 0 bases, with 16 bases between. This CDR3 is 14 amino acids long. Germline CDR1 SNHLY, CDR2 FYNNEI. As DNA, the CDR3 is TGTGCCACCCGAAGGCGCCAGAGCTCCTACGAGCAGTACTTC. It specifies CATRRRQSSYEQYF.

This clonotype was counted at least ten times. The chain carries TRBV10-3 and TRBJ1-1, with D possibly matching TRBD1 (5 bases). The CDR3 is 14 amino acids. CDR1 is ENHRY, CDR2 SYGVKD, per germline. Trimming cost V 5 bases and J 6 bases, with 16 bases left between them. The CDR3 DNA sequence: TGTGCCATCAGTACCGCGGGGCAGGGCCCTGAAGCTTTCTTT. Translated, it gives CAISTAGQGPEAFF.

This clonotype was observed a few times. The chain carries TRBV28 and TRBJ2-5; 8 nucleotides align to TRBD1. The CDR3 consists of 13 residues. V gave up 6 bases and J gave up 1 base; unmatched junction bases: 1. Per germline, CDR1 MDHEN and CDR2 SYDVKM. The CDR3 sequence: CASRDRAQETQYF. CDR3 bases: TGTGCCAGCAGGGACAGGGCCCAAGAGACCCAGTACTTC.

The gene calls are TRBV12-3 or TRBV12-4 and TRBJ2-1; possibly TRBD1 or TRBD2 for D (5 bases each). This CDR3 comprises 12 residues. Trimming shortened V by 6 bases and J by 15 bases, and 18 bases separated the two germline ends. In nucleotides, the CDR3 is TGTGCCAGCAGACTAGGGGACGGTAGCGTGTTCTTC. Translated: CASRLGDGSVFF.